This paragraph covers one TCR beta chain sequence. Its antigen is still unknown. Using immunoSEQ multiplex PCR, the repertoire was profiled, and TCRdb retains in-frame clones only, with some absent. The sample has some 320,000 clones, approximately 80% seen once. The sample comes from a study of Ad26.COV2.S vaccination and SARS-CoV-2 variants. For the study at large: Of the COV1001 trial arms, the Ad26.COV2.S arm included the donor. By the intramuscular route, Ad26.COV2.S was given once, or twice 56 days apart. Study-level findings and limits: Using TCR breadth and depth analyses may have led to underestimated total T cell responses. Following vaccination, spike-specific CD8+ and CD4+ T cell responses reportedly exhibited substantial breadth.

Treatment of the sample: over 15 received Ad26.COV2.S at low or high dose, single or two shots; roughly five received placebo; per-sample allocation not given. Sampling occurred on day 63 after the first vaccine or placebo injection. The TCR sequence derives from a person aged 18-60 years who received the Ad26.COV2.S COVID-19 vaccine or a placebo. The sequences come from peripheral blood, collected in a trial of Ad26.COV2.S vaccine versus placebo.

The CDR3 spells CASSYSGLDRIFSGNTIYF. CDR3 in DNA: TGTGCCAGCAGCTACTCCGGTTTGGACAGAATTTTCTCTGGAAACACCATATATTTT. V is TRBV7-2 and J is TRBJ1-3, with a possible D match to TRBD1 (6 bases). Looked up from germline, CDR1 is SGHTA and CDR2 is FQGNSA. Trimming removed 4 bases from V and 0 bases from J, with 22 bases in between. This CDR3 is 19 amino acids long.